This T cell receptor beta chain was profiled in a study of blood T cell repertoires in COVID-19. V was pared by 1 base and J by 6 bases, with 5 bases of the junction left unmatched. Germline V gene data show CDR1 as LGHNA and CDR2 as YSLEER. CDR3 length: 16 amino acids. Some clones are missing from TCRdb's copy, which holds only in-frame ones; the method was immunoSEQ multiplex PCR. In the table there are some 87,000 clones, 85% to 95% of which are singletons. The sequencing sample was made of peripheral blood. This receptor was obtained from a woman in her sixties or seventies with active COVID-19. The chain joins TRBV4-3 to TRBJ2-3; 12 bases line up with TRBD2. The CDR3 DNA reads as TGCGCCAGCAGCCAAGCCCCAACTAGCGGGGGGGATACGCAGTATTTT. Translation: CASSQAPTSGGDTQYF.